Listed here are 14 T cell receptor beta chains from one sample, sequenced in a study of spatial heterogeneity in lung cancer. Time point given: blood at routine non-recurrence follow-up after resection. Each CDR3 protein gets one entry after TCRdb re-called the 5' RACE reads with MiXCR. The sample carries roughly 72,000 distinct CDR3 sequences, less than 9.5% recorded once. The input for sequencing was PBMCs, taken at follow-up. The receptor set was obtained from a female donor with early-stage non-small cell lung cancer.

The chain recombines TRBV15 with TRBJ2-1; the D is unclear. The V and J ends lost 1 base and 9 bases respectively, with 10 bases between them. CDR3 length equals 13 residues. In germline, CDR1 is LNHNV, CDR2 YYDKDF (reference sequence). CDR3 sequence: CATSRGPDGEQFF. In nucleotides, the CDR3 is TGTGCCACCAGCAGAGGCCCCGACGGTGAGCAGTTCTTC.

This clonotype has just a few counts. The rearrangement joins TRBV3-1 to TRBJ2-1, with unresolved D. V was pared by 1 base and J by 8 bases, with 15 bases between. Germline CDR1 LGHDT, CDR2 YNNKEL (reference sequence). The CDR3 has 15 amino acids. The CDR3 DNA reads TGTGCCAGCAGCCAAGGAGCTCTTACCCCGGATGAGCAGTTCTTC. Protein: CASSQGALTPDEQFF.

This clonotype was seen many times. The V call is TRBV12-3 or TRBV12-4, the J call TRBJ2-6; TRBD1 matches 10 bases. The CDR3 covers 18 residues. V shed 3 bases and J 2 bases; nucleotides not matched to a gene: 7. The CDR3 here is CASSLLGQGTPGANVLTF. The CDR3 coding sequence is TGTGCCAGCAGTTTGTTGGGACAGGGGACCCCTGGGGCCAACGTCCTGACTTTC.

Ten or more counts support this clonotype. This chain links TRBV29-1 with TRBJ2-3; D not certain. V was pared by 7 bases and J by 5 bases, with 10 bases between. The CDR3 spans 11 residues. From germline, CDR1 is SQVTM and CDR2 ANQGSEA. CDR3 in DNA: TGCAGCGAGAGACTGGGAGATACGCAGTATTTT. This codes for CSERLGDTQYF.

This clonotype was seen many times. The chain has TRBV11-3 and TRBJ1-5, with D unclear. V was pared by 5 bases and J by 2 bases, with 13 bases between. The germline V gene has CDR1 SGHNT and CDR2 YENEEA. The CDR3 sequence is 15 residues long. CDR3 sequence reads: CASSPERTGNQPQHF. The CDR3 DNA is TGTGCCAGCAGCCCCGAGAGGACGGGCAATCAGCCCCAGCATTTT.

The table lists this clonotype with many counts. This sequence joins TRBV6-6 and TRBJ1-3; perhaps TRBD1 as D (5 bases). Germline loops: CDR1 MNHNY, CDR2 SVGAGI (reference sequence). V gave up 1 base and J gave up 4 bases, with 11 bases separating them. This CDR3 spans 15 amino acids. The CDR3 nucleotides read TGTGCCAGCAGTTACTTGGGGGTTGTCGGAAACACCATATATTTT. Translation: CASSYLGVVGNTIYF.

The sample holds a few counts of this clonotype. V and J are TRBV19 and TRBJ2-2; D not resolved. V shed 5 bases and J shed 1 base, with 11 bases lying between them. The CDR3 is 15 residues long. The V gene's germline CDR1 is LNHDA and CDR2 SQIVND (reference sequence). For the CDR3, the DNA is TGTGCCAGTAGTGTCGGTGCTCGGAACACCGGGGAGCTGTTTTTT. Its protein product is CASSVGARNTGELFF.

This clonotype appeared many times. This chain links TRBV28 with TRBJ1-1, with 9 positions matching TRBD1. V trimming: 5 bases; J trimming: 7 bases; junction bases outside the gene matches: 8. CDR3 size: 14 residues. The germline V gene has CDR1 MDHEN and CDR2 SYDVKM. The chain's CDR3 is CASSQRDRVSEAFF. The DNA for the CDR3 is TGTGCCAGCAGTCAGCGGGACAGGGTGAGTGAAGCTTTCTTT.

This clonotype was observed many times. V is TRBV6-5 and J is TRBJ1-1; tentatively, D is TRBD1 (5 bases). Trimming took 0 bases from V and 2 from J, leaving 13 bases between them. In germline, CDR1 is MNHEY, CDR2 SVGAGI. The CDR3 loop spans 16 amino acids. The CDR3 region has the DNA TGTGCCAGCAGTTACTCGTGGGGGACCCTAAACACTGAAGCTTTCTTT. Protein: CASSYSWGTLNTEAFF.

This clonotype was seen ten or more times. V gene TRBV4-1 combines with J gene TRBJ1-2, with D unclear. This CDR3 contains 14 residues. Trimming took off 0 bases at V and 7 bases at J, with 12 bases between the two ends. Germline CDR1 and CDR2: MGHRA and YSYEKL. The CDR3 here is CASSQEGFSLGYTF. CDR3 coding DNA: TGCGCCAGCAGCCAAGAAGGTTTCTCCCTTGGCTACACCTTC.

The CDR3 protein is CASTRVGVSIDEQFF. The DNA for the CDR3 is TGTGCCAGCACCCGGGTAGGGGTCAGTATTGATGAGCAGTTCTTC. The chain combines TRBV6-1 with TRBJ2-1; maybe TRBD1 (5 bases). Germline CDR1 and CDR2: MNHNS and SASEGT. The CDR3 extends over 15 amino acids. Trimming pared 7 bases from V and 8 bases from J, leaving 21 bases between.

This chain uses TRBV20-1 with TRBJ2-3, with 9 bases lining up with TRBD1. V was pared by 5 bases and J by 8 bases, with 11 bases of the junction left unmatched. Germline lookup yields CDR1 DFQATT and CDR2 SNEGSKA (reference sequence). The CDR3 extends over 14 amino acids. CDR3 sequence: CSAPPGQGIGTQYF. Written as DNA, the CDR3 is TGCAGTGCTCCCCCGGGACAGGGAATAGGTACGCAGTATTTT.

V gene TRBV4-1 combines with J gene TRBJ1-5; D is ambiguous. CDR3 length: 15 residues. V dropped 4 bases and J dropped 6 bases, with 16 bases sitting between them. Per the germline V gene, CDR1 is MGHRA and CDR2 is YSYEKL. CDR3 amino acids: CASSRSRLSTQPQHF. CDR3 DNA: TGCGCCAGCAGCCGGAGTCGGCTATCCACTCAGCCCCAGCATTTT.

This clonotype was seen repeatedly, ten times or more. CDR3 nucleotides: TGTGCCAGCAGTCCCGGACGACTGTCCTACGAGCAGTACTTC. It translates to CASSPGRLSYEQYF. This chain uses TRBV12-3 or TRBV12-4 with TRBJ2-7; D remains unclear. The CDR3 spans 14 residues. V was clipped by 5 bases and J by 1 base, with 12 bases between them.